This passage covers 12 T cell receptor beta chains from one sample sequenced in a study of tissue T cells after allogeneic stem cell transplantation. Time point given: mouse harvest day 7 after allogeneic transplant. Each mouse received 10^7 T-cell-depleted marrow cells plus 10^6 splenic CD5+ T cells by tail vein. Using immunoSEQ multiplex PCR, the repertoire was profiled, and TCRdb retains in-frame clones only, with some absent. The data show approximately 2,000 clones, about three fifths seen once. The sequenced material came from spleen. The receptor source for this set is a female BALB/c mouse given C57BL/6 T cells with graft-versus-host disease after an allogeneic hematopoietic cell transplant.

A note on this clone: The genes and germline here are from mouse. The CDR3 end falls 1 residue outside the read, so it is completed with the germline J gene. This chain uses TRBV14 with TRBJ2-5, with TRBD2 matching over 7 bases. With 2 bases clipped from V and 0 bases from J, the junction kept 3 bases outside the gene matches. Germline CDR1 reads SGHDT; CDR2 reads FRDEAV. This CDR3 region has 15 residues. The DNA read from the CDR3 is TGTGCCAGCAGTTTGGTGGGGGGTAACCAAGACACCCAGTAC. Protein product: CASSLVGGNQDTQY. The entire CDR3 protein is CASSLVGGNQDTQYF.

This clone has more than one count but fewer than ten. Any gene name here is a mouse gene name. The CDR3 goes on 1 residue after the read ends, and that part is filled in from the germline J gene. V gene TRBV13-1 combines with J gene TRBJ2-7; D call uncertain. The CDR3 has 11 residues. The V end was cut by 0 bases, the J end by 4 bases, with 2 bases between. Germline values: CDR1 NSHNY, CDR2 SYGAGN. The part of the CDR3 DNA that was read is TGTGCCAGCAGTGATGAGTATGAACAGTAC. Protein sequence: CASSDEYEQY. The entire CDR3 is CASSDEYEQYF.

On this clone itself: The gene names given are mouse names. Sequencing ends 1 residue short of the CDR3 end; the germline J gene provides the rest. This chain links TRBV12-2 with TRBJ2-1, with D unclear. The CDR3 extends over 14 amino acids. Germline CDR1 SGHLS, CDR2 HYDKME. V dropped 4 bases and J dropped 4 bases, with 13 bases sitting between them. CDR3 protein: CASSFPGNYAEQFF. The sequenced part of the CDR3 DNA is TGTGCCAGCTCGTTCCCGGGAAATTATGCTGAGCAGTTC.

About this clone: Gene names denote mouse genes. The missing CDR3 end, 1 residue past where the read stops, is filled in from the germline J gene. The chain couples TRBV13-2 to TRBJ2-4; 8 bases fit TRBD1. The CDR3 covers 14 residues. Looked up from germline, CDR1 is NNHNN and CDR2 is SYGAGS (reference sequence). Trimming removed 1 base from V and 2 bases from J; junction bases left unmatched: 0. The CDR3 region is CASGDQGAQNTLYF. The CDR3 bases that were read are TGTGCCAGCGGTGATCAGGGGGCTCAAAACACCTTGTAC.

This clone was seen more than once but under ten times. The genes are named according to mouse. The CDR3 end is not reached by the read, which stops 1 residue before it; the germline J gene fills it in. The chain has TRBV16 and TRBJ2-3; D perhaps matches TRBD1 (5 bases). Germline values: CDR1 SGHSA, CDR2 FRNQAP. The CDR3 has 14 residues. Trimming left V 3 bases short and J 4 bases short, with 11 bases between. The part of the CDR3 DNA that was read is TGTGCAAGCAGCTTCCCCGCAGGGCCAGAAACGCTGTAT. Its protein is CASSFPAGPETLY. The whole CDR3 sequence reads CASSFPAGPETLYF.

Note on this clone: Genes and germline come from the mouse. The read is 1 residue too short to cover the CDR3 end, so that end is filled in from the germline J gene. This chain joins TRBV15 and TRBJ1-1, with TRBD1 matching over 10 bases. The CDR3 contains 15 residues. The germline V gene encodes CDR1 SGHND and CDR2 FRSKSL. V lost 3 bases to trimming and J lost 3 bases; unmatched junction nucleotides: 4. CDR3 protein: CASSLGTGADTEVFF. Incomplete CDR3 DNA: TGTGCCAGCAGTTTGGGGACAGGGGCGGACACAGAAGTCTTC.

Within the sample, this clone is medium-sized. Genes here carry mouse names. Read data end 1 residue before the CDR3 end; the end is taken from the germline J gene. This chain connects TRBV13-3 to TRBJ2-7, with 10 bases fitting TRBD2. The trim removed 4 bases at V and 5 bases at J, leaving 6 bases unmatched. The CDR3 is 14 residues long. Looked up from germline, CDR1 is NNHDY and CDR2 is SYVADS. The CDR3 spells CASSPGGAPHEQYF. The covered CDR3 bases are TGTGCCAGCAGTCCTGGGGGGGCGCCCCATGAACAGTAC.

This clone appeared a few times. Here the gene names and germline are mouse. Sequencing ends 1 residue short of the CDR3 end; the germline J gene provides the rest. The chain links TRBV13-2 to TRBJ2-4, with 10 bases identical to TRBD2. The CDR3 is 14 amino acids. Germline values: CDR1 NNHNN, CDR2 SYGAGS (reference sequence). V trimming: 0 bases; J trimming: 6 bases; junction bases outside the gene matches: 1. This CDR3 reads CASGDAGLGNTLYF. The DNA read from the CDR3 is TGTGCCAGCGGTGATGCGGGACTGGGGAACACCTTGTAC.

Remarks on this clone: Gene labels here are mouse ones. From the germline J gene comes the end of the CDR3, since the read stops 1 residue before it. The chain is built from TRBV14 and TRBJ1-6; 7 bases are shared with TRBD1. TRBJ1-6 is known as an ORF, though its function is uncertain. This CDR3 has 14 amino acids. V lost 5 bases, J lost 5 bases, and 4 bases stayed unmatched. Germline CDR1 is SGHDT and CDR2 is FRDEAV. The sequenced part of the CDR3 DNA is TGTGCCAGCAGAACCGGGACAGATAATTCGCCCCTCTAC. Protein: CASRTGTDNSPLY. The whole CDR3 sequence is CASRTGTDNSPLYF.

Worth noting for this clone: Gene names are the mouse ones. CDR3 DNA, as far as it was read: TGCTCCAGCAGTCAAAAGACAGGGAACACCGGGCAGCTCTAC. Protein: CSSSQKTGNTGQLY. The whole CDR3 region reads CSSSQKTGNTGQLYF. The gene calls are TRBV23 and TRBJ2-2; the DNA was not used to check the table's D call, TRBD1. The CDR3 end falls 1 residue outside the read, so it is completed with the germline J gene. The CDR3 extends over 15 amino acids. The germline V gene has CDR1 KGHTA and CDR2 FQNQQP.

A few counts support this clone. The gene symbols are mouse symbols. The CDR3 end falls 1 residue outside the read, so it is completed with the germline J gene. The rearrangement joins TRBV26 to TRBJ1-3; D gene ambiguous. The CDR3 contains 14 residues. V was cut by 1 base and J by 0 bases, with 4 bases left in between. CDR1 is KGHPV, CDR2 FQNQEV, per germline (reference sequence). CDR3 DNA, as far as it was read: TGTGCCAGCAGTCTGTTAGTTTCTGGAAATACGCTCTAT. This codes for CASSLLVSGNTLY. The CDR3 in full is CASSLLVSGNTLYF.

To note about this clone: Genes here carry mouse names. With the read ending 1 residue before the CDR3 end, the germline J gene is used to fill in that end. This rearrangement joins TRBV29 to TRBJ1-1; D is uncertain. The CDR3 spans 11 residues. Per germline, CDR1 MSHET and CDR2 SYDVDS. V was clipped by 4 bases and J by 10 bases, with 10 bases between them. The CDR3 DNA, read in part, is TGTGCTAGCAGTTCCGGGCGAGGAGTCTTC. It translates to CASSSGRGVF. The entire CDR3 is CASSSGRGVFF.